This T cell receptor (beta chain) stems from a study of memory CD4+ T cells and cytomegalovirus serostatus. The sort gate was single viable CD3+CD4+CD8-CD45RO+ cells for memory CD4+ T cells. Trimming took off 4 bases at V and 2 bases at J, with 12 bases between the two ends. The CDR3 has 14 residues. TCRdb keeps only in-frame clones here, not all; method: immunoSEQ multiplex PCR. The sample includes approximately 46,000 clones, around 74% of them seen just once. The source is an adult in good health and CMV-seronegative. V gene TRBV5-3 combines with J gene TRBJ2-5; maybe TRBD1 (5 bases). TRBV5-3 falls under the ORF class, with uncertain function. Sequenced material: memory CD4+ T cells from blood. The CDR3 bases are TGTGCCAGAAGCCCGATAGGGGAACAAGAGACCCAGTACTTC. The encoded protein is CARSPIGEQETQYF.